This TCR beta chain derives from a study of post-analysis software for immune sequencing data. About the research overall: Recorded subtypes: relapsing-remitting, secondary progressive, progressive-relapsing; some patients unannotated. General study points: Patients showed TRBV5-6, TRBV5-1 and TRBV20-1 among four to six TRBV segments more frequent than in controls.

Of note for this clonotype: The antigen is undetermined.

The CDR3 loop spans 13 amino acids. CDR1 and CDR2 (germline): LNHNV, YYDKDF (reference sequence). Unique molecular identifiers were present in the TCR beta cDNA libraries. MiXCR, applied by TCRdb to the PCR reads, yields one record per CDR3 protein. This table holds approximately 730,000 distinct CDR3 sequences, about 27% found once. Sequencing input: blood. The chain couples TRBV15 to TRBJ2-5; D unclear. The J call may not be correct, given that the DNA end is closer to TRBJ2-7. The TCR originated in a girl under 18 with multiple sclerosis. The CDR3: CATSLTACYEQYF. CDR3 sequence (DNA): TGTGCCACCAGCCTGACGGCCTGTTACGAGCAGTACTTC.